A selection of T cell receptor beta chains follows, all from one sample in a study of blood T cell repertoires in COVID-19. This table comes from immunoSEQ multiplex PCR, and its TCRdb copy is limited to in-frame clones, with some not included. The sample carries more than 100,000 clones, around 89% recorded once. Sequenced input: peripheral blood. These receptors originate from a man between 45 and 60 years old with active or convalescent COVID-19. The conserved cysteine and the conserved F or W are not part of the CDR3 here.

v_gene	j_gene	len	CDR3aa
TRBV2	TRBJ2-7	14	ASSDLGTSGTYEQY
TRBV19	TRBJ2-5	12	ATQDRGKQETQY
TRBV27	TRBJ2-2	12	ASRTRQNTGELF
TRBV28	TRBJ2-3	13	ASSDSGGYTDTQY
TRBV7-2	TRBJ2-7	12	ASSLADRKDEQY
TRBV27	TRBJ1-4	12	ASSLDRGSEKLF
TRBV24-1	TRBJ2-3	14	ATSDYDGGAEGTQY
TRBV5-1	TRBJ2-3	12	ASSLDSSTDTQY
TRBV21-1	TRBJ2-5	15	ASSKRRSTSGQETQY
TRBV19	TRBJ2-5	11	ASSPQFWETQY
TRBV2	TRBJ1-4	12	AINGGVTNEKLF
TRBV11-2	TRBJ2-5	13	ASSPGTGSQETQY
TRBV29-1	TRBJ2-3	12	SAPTGIGADTQY
TRBV7-9	TRBJ1-6	13	ASSLRDRYNSPLH
TRBV2	TRBJ1-1	13	ASSEVLRPEIEAF
TRBV7-7	TRBJ2-2	12	ASSLTGGAGELF
TRBV30	TRBJ1-1	11	AWRQGPNTEAF
TRBV30	TRBJ2-7	13	AWALSGRLQYEQY
TRBV29-1	TRBJ1-2	10	SVTFIGTGVS
TRBV10-2	TRBJ2-1	13	ASSDLIGTINEQF
TRBV7-2	TRBJ2-3	15	ASSLGPSGGAGDTQY
TRBV5-6	TRBJ2-7	13	ASSLGPGGPHEQY
TRBV4-3	TRBJ1-3	16	ASSQGLTNSHSGNTIY
TRBV5-1	TRBJ2-2	15	ASSVNSGRVATGELF
TRBV19	TRBJ1-5	13	ASSIDLDRAVPQH
TRBV7-2	TRBJ2-7	12	ASSPWVGGHEQY
TRBV19	TRBJ1-2	10	ASRNREYGYT
TRBV30	TRBJ1-5	13	AWATGPKGNQPQH
TRBV28	TRBJ1-5	13	ASSLTGEVNQPQH
TRBV7-2	TRBJ2-1	13	ASSFGTGGHNEQF
TRBV15	TRBJ2-7	14	ATSRPVGTSSYEQY
TRBV10-3	TRBJ2-2	13	AITRGQGNTGELF
TRBV4-1	TRBJ1-5	13	ASSQDHGVNQPQH
TRBV19	TRBJ2-2	13	ASSPDRANTGELF
TRBV5-1	TRBJ1-2	16	ASSSLGVGQGGNYGYT
TRBV12-2	TRBJ2-7	13	ASRCGTGSKYEQY
TRBV10-3	TRBJ2-7	12	AISESEFGYEQY
TRBV19	TRBJ2-7	13	ASSIPGQGNREQY
TRBV7-2	TRBJ1-3	13	ASSFERFSGNTIY
TRBV5-1	TRBJ2-3	13	ASSLENGGGDTQY
TRBV3-1/TRBV3-2	TRBJ2-7	13	ASSPGLAGGHEQY
TRBV24-1	TRBJ2-1	14	ATSERLAGVLAEQF
TRBV5-4	TRBJ2-7	13	ASSPPGSGVYEQY
TRBV5-1	TRBJ2-2	12	ASSAGGPTGELF
TRBV6-6	TRBJ1-1	12	ASRVTGVWAEAF
TRBV5-1	TRBJ2-6	14	ASSKTSPSGANVLT
TRBV6-5	TRBJ2-1	13	ASSTGQSSYNEQF
TRBV10-3	TRBJ1-1	13	AIGGQGQAGTEAF
TRBV20-1	TRBJ2-1	12	SASFRTGFDEQF
TRBV19	TRBJ2-7	13	ASSRSRTGLDEQY
TRBV18	TRBJ2-7	14	ASSPRASEGAYEQY
TRBV6-5	TRBJ2-7	13	ASSRTGGNSYEQY
TRBV21-1	TRBJ1-5	11	ASSMNRVGPQH
TRBV6-1	TRBJ1-6	15	ASSEAPREGSHSPLH
TRBV5-4	TRBJ2-1	16	ASSYDLWGLAGGGEQF